A single sample gave rise to the 12 T cell receptor beta chains below, sequenced in a study of blood T cell repertoires in COVID-19. Generated by immunoSEQ multiplex PCR, the TCRdb table keeps only in-frame clones and is missing some. The sample gives about 14,000 clones, about four fifths of which show up once; around 23% is in the top ten. Sequencing was done on a sample of peripheral blood. Source of these receptors: a woman aged 60-70 years with acute or convalescent COVID-19.

V and J are TRBV11-2 and TRBJ1-4; TRBD1 agrees at 9 bases. This CDR3 has 15 residues. With V trimmed by 5 bases and J by 8 bases, 9 bases remained unmatched. Germline V CDR1 and CDR2: SGHAT, FQNNGV. CDR3 coding DNA: TGTGCCAGCAGCCGCGGCGGGACAGGGCGAGAAAAACTGTTTTTT. Residues: CASSRGGTGREKLFF.

The chain links TRBV6-1 to TRBJ2-3; 13 positions agree with TRBD2. From germline, CDR1 is MNHNS and CDR2 SASEGT. This CDR3 contains 18 residues. With 4 bases clipped from V and 3 bases from J, the junction kept 10 bases outside the gene matches. This chain's CDR3 is CASSVSWTSGGVTDTQYF. For the CDR3, the DNA is TGTGCCAGCAGTGTATCTTGGACTAGCGGGGGAGTAACAGATACGCAGTATTTT.

V gene TRBV24-1 combines with J gene TRBJ2-5; TRBD1 matches 9 bases. V gave up 7 bases and J gave up 2 bases; unmatched junction bases: 4. The CDR3 is 14 residues long. In germline, CDR1 is KGHDR, CDR2 SFDVKD. CDR3 bases: TGTGCCACCAGGCAGACAGGGGGGCAAGAGACCCAGTACTTC. It is translated as CATRQTGGQETQYF.

The chain is built from TRBV18 and TRBJ1-2, with 10 nucleotides matching TRBD1. J lost 8 bases, V lost 3 bases, and 15 bases had no gene match. The CDR3 loop spans 17 amino acids. CDR1 and CDR2 from the germline V gene are KGHSH and LQKENI. The CDR3 loop reads CASSPGLGQGSFGGYTF. Written as DNA, the CDR3 is TGTGCCAGCTCACCCGGATTGGGACAGGGGAGTTTCGGGGGCTACACCTTC.

The rearrangement uses TRBV6-5 and TRBJ1-3; D ambiguous. Per germline, CDR1 MNHEY and CDR2 SVGAGI. The CDR3 loop spans 16 amino acids. V was pared by 4 bases and J by 0 bases, with 13 bases between. The CDR3 loop is CASSSRSGVSGNTIYF. The CDR3 nucleotides read TGTGCCAGCAGTTCACGTAGCGGGGTCTCTGGAAACACCATATATTTT.

The rearrangement joins TRBV2 to TRBJ2-6; D might be TRBD1 (5 bases). V was trimmed by 10 bases and J by 0 bases, leaving 7 bases between them. CDR1 and CDR2 from the germline V gene are SNHLY and FYNNEI. The length of the CDR3 is 13 residues. The CDR3 region has the DNA TGTGCCACCCAGGGCTCTGGGGCCAACGTCCTGACTTTC. Its protein product is CATQGSGANVLTF.

The chain uses TRBV11-2 and TRBJ2-2; TRBD2 is a possible D gene (5 bases). Trimming pared 2 bases from V and 4 bases from J, leaving 8 bases between. Germline V gene sequence: CDR1 SGHAT, CDR2 FQNNGV. There are 14 residues in the CDR3. The CDR3 nucleotides read TGTGCCAGCAGCTTACAGGACTCCACCGGGGAGCTGTTTTTT. As protein: CASSLQDSTGELFF.

This rearrangement joins TRBV10-3 to TRBJ2-2; 7 positions agree with TRBD1. The CDR3 extends over 14 amino acids. Per the germline V gene, CDR1 is ENHRY and CDR2 is SYGVKD. The J segment lost 0 bases and the V segment lost 6 bases, leaving 1 base of the junction unmatched. DNA of the CDR3: TGTGCCATCAGCGGGACAGCGAACACCGGGGAGCTGTTTTTT. It encodes CAISGTANTGELFF.

The chain recombines TRBV27 with TRBJ2-7; tentatively, D is TRBD2 (5 bases). V was clipped by 6 bases and J by 7 bases, with 16 bases between them. Germline-derived CDR1 and CDR2 are MNHEY and SMNVEV (reference sequence). This CDR3 is 13 amino acids long. The CDR3 spells CASSPGIRWEQYF. CDR3 DNA: TGTGCCAGCAGCCCCGGGATTAGATGGGAGCAGTACTTC.

The gene calls are TRBV30 and TRBJ1-3, with 7 bases identical to TRBD1. Germline V gene lookup returns CDR1 GTSNPN and CDR2 SVGIG (reference sequence). This CDR3 spans 16 amino acids. Trimming at V came to 5 bases and at J to 9 bases, leaving 19 bases not matched to a gene. The CDR3 reads CAWVPLGQETWGTIYF. Written as DNA, the CDR3 is TGTGCCTGGGTCCCCCTAGGACAGGAGACCTGGGGCACCATATATTTT.

The rearrangement links TRBV11-2 to TRBJ2-1; the match to TRBD1 covers 7 bases. The CDR3 sequence is 16 residues long. V was clipped by 4 bases and J by 4 bases; unmatched bases: 10. Germline loops: CDR1 SGHAT, CDR2 FQNNGV. The CDR3 coding sequence is TGTGCCAGCAGCTCGAACCGGGACAGAGTGTACAATGAGCAGTTCTTC. As protein: CASSSNRDRVYNEQFF.

This sequence joins TRBV9 and TRBJ2-3, with 7 bases aligning to TRBD2. The junction had 6 bases not matched to a gene; V was cut back by 4 bases and J by 4 bases. Germline V lookup: CDR1 SGDLS, CDR2 YYNGEE. The CDR3 is made up of 14 amino acids. The CDR3 bases are TGTGCCAGCAGCTCGCGACTAGCTCCAGATACGCAGTATTTT. It codes for CASSSRLAPDTQYF.